Following are 17 T cell receptor beta chains from one sample sequenced in a study of blood T cell repertoires in COVID-19. Method: immunoSEQ multiplex PCR; TCRdb's copy keeps in-frame clones and lacks some. The sample includes about 140,000 clones, about 83% seen only once; the top ten take around 16%. The specimen sequenced was peripheral blood. The receptors derive from a man between 50 and 59 years old with acute or convalescent COVID-19.

This clone was counted once. This chain joins TRBV30 and TRBJ2-7, with 9 bases lining up with TRBD1. CDR3 length equals 13 residues. V was clipped by 1 base and J by 7 bases; unmatched bases: 5. Germline V gene data show CDR1 as GTSNPN and CDR2 as SVGIG (reference sequence). As DNA, the CDR3 is TGTGCCTGGAGTGGGGGACAGGGCCGTGAGCAGTACGTC. Its translation: CAWSGGQGREQYV.

This chain links TRBV5-8 with TRBJ1-1; D not resolved. V lost 0 bases and J lost 4, with 7 bases in between. The germline CDR1 and CDR2 sequences are SGHTS and YDEGEE. The CDR3 has 13 residues. The CDR3 loop is CASSLDGFTEAFF. The CDR3 DNA reads TGTGCCAGCAGCTTGGACGGGTTCACTGAAGCTTTCTTT. The full variable domain, completed using reference TRBV5-8 and TRBJ1-1, is EAGVTQSPTHLIKTRGQQATLRCSPISGHTSVYWYQQALGLGLQFLLWYDEGEERNRGNFPPRFSGRQFPNYSSELNVNALELEDSALYLCASSLDGFTEAFFGQGTRLTVV.

The genes are TRBV6-5 and TRBJ1-3, with TRBD1 as a possible D gene (5 bases). V lost 7 bases, J lost 7 bases, and 8 bases lay in between. This CDR3 has 11 residues. Germline assignment: CDR1 MNHEY and CDR2 SVGAGI. In DNA, the CDR3 is TGTGCCAGCACGAAGGGGAACACCATATATTTT. The encoded protein is CASTKGNTIYF.

V gene TRBV6-5 combines with J gene TRBJ1-1, with no clear D. CDR1 MNHEY and CDR2 SVGAGI come from the germline V gene. V shed 2 bases and J shed 0 bases, with 7 bases lying between them. CDR3 length: 14 amino acids. The CDR3 protein is CASSYRSLNTEAFF. The CDR3 DNA is TGTGCCAGCAGTTACCGGTCCCTGAACACTGAAGCTTTCTTT.

The CDR3 DNA follows: TGCGCCAGCAGTCCACAGGGGGCTGAGACCCAGTACTTC. Amino acid sequence: CASSPQGAETQYF. The chain couples TRBV10-1 to TRBJ2-5; 9 nucleotides agree with TRBD1. V trimming: 5 bases; J trimming: 5 bases; junction bases outside the gene matches: 3. The CDR3 totals 13 residues. Germline V gene lookup returns CDR1 WNHNN and CDR2 SYGVQD (reference sequence).

The chain employs TRBV24-1 and TRBJ2-3; 8 bases map to TRBD1. The CDR3 has 13 amino acids. Germline V lookup: CDR1 KGHDR, CDR2 SFDVKD. V was clipped by 9 bases and J by 3 bases; unmatched bases: 4. CDR3 residues: CATETGATDTQYF. CDR3 sequence (DNA): TGTGCCACCGAGACAGGGGCGACAGATACGCAGTATTTT.

This clone has more than one count but fewer than ten. The gene calls are TRBV4-2 and TRBJ1-2, with D perhaps TRBD1 (5 bases). The germline gives CDR1 LGHNA, CDR2 YNFKEQ. The V end was cut by 4 bases, the J end by 2 bases, with 8 bases between. The CDR3 spans 13 residues. CDR3 in DNA: TGTGCCAGCAGCCCGCAGGGAAACTATGGCTACACCTTC. Translation: CASSPQGNYGYTF.

The chain carries TRBV3-1 (or the pseudogene TRBV3-2) and TRBJ2-3; D possibly corresponds to TRBD2 (5 bases). V was pared by 0 bases and J by 1 base, with 11 bases between. This CDR3 spans 16 amino acids. Germline lookup yields CDR1 LGHDT and CDR2 YNNKEL (reference sequence). The CDR3 DNA sequence: TGTGCCAGCAGCCAAGAACCGGGGTATGGCACAGATACGCAGTATTTT. Amino acid sequence: CASSQEPGYGTDTQYF.

The rearrangement links TRBV18 to TRBJ1-1; 8 nucleotides line up with TRBD1. Germline assignment: CDR1 KGHSH and CDR2 LQKENI. The V and J ends lost 6 bases and 2 bases, in that order; junction bases with no gene match: 11. The CDR3 contains 16 residues. The CDR3 nucleotides are TGTGCCAGCTCCATGACATCGACAGGGGCAAACACTGAAGCTTTCTTT. It encodes CASSMTSTGANTEAFF.

The V call is TRBV19, the J call TRBJ2-3; D gene unclear. Trimming stripped 3 bases from V and 4 bases from J, with 8 bases between. Germline V lookup: CDR1 LNHDA, CDR2 SQIVND (reference sequence). The CDR3 contains 13 residues. This CDR3 is CASSMEPPDTQYF. As DNA, the CDR3 is TGTGCCAGTAGTATGGAGCCCCCAGATACGCAGTATTTT.

The rearrangement uses TRBV7-9 and TRBJ1-6; D perhaps matches TRBD1 (6 bases). V lost 5 bases to trimming and J lost 10 bases, with 15 bases between them. Germline V gene sequence: CDR1 SEHNR, CDR2 FQNEAQ (reference sequence). This CDR3 is 14 amino acids long. In nucleotides, the CDR3 is TGTGCCAGCAGCCCAGACACAGGGTCCTCACCCCTCCACTTT. This codes for CASSPDTGSSPLHF.

The CDR3 nucleotides read TGTGCCAGCAGCGTCCTTCCCTTGAACACTGAAGCTTTCTTT. Translating gives CASSVLPLNTEAFF. The chain has TRBV13 and TRBJ1-1; unclear D gene. Trimming cost V 5 bases and J 0 bases, with 10 bases left between them. Germline CDR1 reads PRHDT; CDR2 reads FYEKMQ (reference sequence). This CDR3 has 14 amino acids.

In regard to this clone: One end of the junction does not line up with germline, which may come from a read error. V is TRBV6-1 and J is TRBJ1-2; D uncertain. CDR3 length: 12 amino acids. Germline CDR1 MNHNS, CDR2 SASEGT. The CDR3 protein is CASGEANYGYTF. The CDR3 bases are TGTGCCAGCGGTGAGGCCAACTATGGCTACACCTTC.

The chain links TRBV5-5 to TRBJ1-3, with D perhaps matching TRBD1 (6 bases). This CDR3 comprises 14 residues. The germline V and J ends were trimmed by 5 bases and 0 bases, with 9 bases remaining between them. Germline V gene sequence: CDR1 SGHKS, CDR2 YYEKEE (reference sequence). Here the CDR3 DNA reads TGTGCCAGCAGGAGGGACAACTCTGGAAACACCATATATTTT. It yields the protein CASRRDNSGNTIYF.

This chain links TRBV9 with TRBJ2-2, with a tentative D call TRBD1 (7 bases). The germline V and J ends were trimmed by 3 bases and 2 bases, with 14 bases remaining between them. The CDR3 consists of 16 residues. Germline V gives CDR1 SGDLS, CDR2 YYNGEE. CDR3 in amino acids: CASSARRGHNTGELFF. The CDR3 bases are TGTGCCAGCAGCGCGCGGAGGGGGCATAACACCGGGGAGCTGTTTTTT.

Here the CDR3 reads CASSRDSTTNEKLFF. The CDR3 DNA reads TGTGCCAGCAGCCGAGACAGTACAACTAATGAAAAACTGTTTTTT. The chain uses TRBV7-8 and TRBJ1-4, with D possibly matching TRBD1 (5 bases). Germline CDR1 is SGHVS and CDR2 is FQNEAQ. V lost 5 bases and J lost 0, with 10 bases in between. The CDR3 is made up of 15 amino acids.

The V and J genes are TRBV24-1 and TRBJ2-7; 10 bases map to TRBD1. From germline, CDR1 is KGHDR and CDR2 SFDVKD. This CDR3 is 15 amino acids long. V trimming: 9 bases; J trimming: 5 bases; junction bases outside the gene matches: 12. The CDR3 DNA reads TGTGCCACCCCGCCCCCGGGACAGGGGATCAACGAGCAGTACTTC. It yields the protein CATPPPGQGINEQYF.